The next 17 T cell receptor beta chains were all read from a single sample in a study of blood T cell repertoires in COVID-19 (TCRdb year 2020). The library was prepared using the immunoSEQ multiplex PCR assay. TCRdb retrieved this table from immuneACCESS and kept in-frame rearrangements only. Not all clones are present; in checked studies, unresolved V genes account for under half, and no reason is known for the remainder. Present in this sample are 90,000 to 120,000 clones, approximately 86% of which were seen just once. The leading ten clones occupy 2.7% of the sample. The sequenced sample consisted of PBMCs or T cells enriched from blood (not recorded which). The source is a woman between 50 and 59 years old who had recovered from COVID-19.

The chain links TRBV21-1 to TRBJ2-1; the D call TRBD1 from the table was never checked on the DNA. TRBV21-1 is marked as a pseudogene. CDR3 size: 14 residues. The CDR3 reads CASSTRGQGSWLFF. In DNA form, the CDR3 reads TGTGCCAGCAGCACCCGAGGACAGGGGAGTTGGTTATTCTTC.

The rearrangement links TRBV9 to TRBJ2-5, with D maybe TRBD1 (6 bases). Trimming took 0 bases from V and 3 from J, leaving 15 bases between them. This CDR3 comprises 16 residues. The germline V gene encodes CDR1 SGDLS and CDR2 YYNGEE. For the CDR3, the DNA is TGTGCCAGCAGCGTAGGCCCCCAAGGGGGTAAAGAGACCCAGTACTTC. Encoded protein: CASSVGPQGGKETQYF.

This CDR3 is CASWQGSEKLFF. Here the CDR3 DNA reads TGTGCCAGCTGGCAGGGGTCTGAAAAACTGTTTTTT. V and J are TRBV2 and TRBJ1-4; a weak D match, TRBD1 (6 bases). This CDR3 region has 12 residues. V was clipped by 8 bases and J by 7 bases, with 11 bases between them. Germline V CDR1 and CDR2: SNHLY, FYNNEI.

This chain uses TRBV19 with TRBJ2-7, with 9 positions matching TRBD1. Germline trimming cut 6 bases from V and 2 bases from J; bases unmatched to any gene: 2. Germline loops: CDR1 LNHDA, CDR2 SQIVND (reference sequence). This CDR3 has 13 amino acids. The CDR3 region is CASRRQGAYEQYF. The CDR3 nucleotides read TGTGCCAGTAGACGACAGGGGGCCTACGAGCAGTACTTC.

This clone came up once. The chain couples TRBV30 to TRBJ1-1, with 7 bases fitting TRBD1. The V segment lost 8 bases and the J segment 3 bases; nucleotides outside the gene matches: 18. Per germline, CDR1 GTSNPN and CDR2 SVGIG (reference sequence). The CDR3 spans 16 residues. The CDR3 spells CAQARAGRGFDTEAFF. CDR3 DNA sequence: TGTGCCCAAGCCCGAGCAGGCAGGGGGTTTGACACTGAAGCTTTCTTT.

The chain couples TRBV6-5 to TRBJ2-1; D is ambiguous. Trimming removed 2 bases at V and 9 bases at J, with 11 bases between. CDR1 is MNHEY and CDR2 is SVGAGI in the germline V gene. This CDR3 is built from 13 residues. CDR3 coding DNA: TGTGCCAGCAGTTACAGACTCTTAGGTGAGCAGTTCTTC. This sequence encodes CASSYRLLGEQFF.

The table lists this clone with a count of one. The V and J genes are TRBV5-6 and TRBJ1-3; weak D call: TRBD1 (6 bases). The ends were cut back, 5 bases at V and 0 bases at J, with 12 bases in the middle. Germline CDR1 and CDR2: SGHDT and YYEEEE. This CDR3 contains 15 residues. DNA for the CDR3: TGTGCCAGCAGACTACAGGGTAGCTCTGGAAACACCATATATTTT. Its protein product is CASRLQGSSGNTIYF.

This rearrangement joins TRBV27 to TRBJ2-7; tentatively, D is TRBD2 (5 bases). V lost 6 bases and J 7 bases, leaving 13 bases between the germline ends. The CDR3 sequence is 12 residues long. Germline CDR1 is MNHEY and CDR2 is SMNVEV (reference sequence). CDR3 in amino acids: CASSLLRGEQYF. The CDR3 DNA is TGTGCCAGCAGCCTCCTCCGGGGAGAGCAGTACTTC.

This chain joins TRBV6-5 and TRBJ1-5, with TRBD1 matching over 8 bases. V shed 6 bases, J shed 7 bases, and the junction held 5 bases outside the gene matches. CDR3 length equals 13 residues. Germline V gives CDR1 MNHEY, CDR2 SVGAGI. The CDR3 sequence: CASSLGQGQPQHF. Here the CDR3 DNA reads TGTGCCAGCAGCCTAGGACAGGGCCAGCCCCAGCATTTT.

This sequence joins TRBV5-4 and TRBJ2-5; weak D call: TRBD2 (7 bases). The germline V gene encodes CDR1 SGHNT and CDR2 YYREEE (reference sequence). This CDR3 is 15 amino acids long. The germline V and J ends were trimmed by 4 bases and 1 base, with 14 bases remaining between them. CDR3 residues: CASSLNGGLQETQYF. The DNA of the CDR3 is TGTGCCAGCAGCCTAAACGGGGGGCTCCAAGAGACCCAGTACTTC.

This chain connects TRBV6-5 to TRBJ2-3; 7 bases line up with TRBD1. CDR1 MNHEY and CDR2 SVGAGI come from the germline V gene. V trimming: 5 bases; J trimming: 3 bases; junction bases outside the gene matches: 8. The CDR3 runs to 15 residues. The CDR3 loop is CASSQTGAGTDTQYF. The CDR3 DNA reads TGTGCCAGCAGTCAAACAGGGGCAGGGACAGATACGCAGTATTTT.

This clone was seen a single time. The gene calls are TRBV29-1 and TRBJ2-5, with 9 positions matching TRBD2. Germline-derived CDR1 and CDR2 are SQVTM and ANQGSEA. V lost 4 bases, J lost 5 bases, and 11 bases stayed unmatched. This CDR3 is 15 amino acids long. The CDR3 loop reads CSVVFASGRRETQYF. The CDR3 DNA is TGCAGCGTTGTATTCGCCAGCGGGAGGAGGGAGACCCAGTACTTC.

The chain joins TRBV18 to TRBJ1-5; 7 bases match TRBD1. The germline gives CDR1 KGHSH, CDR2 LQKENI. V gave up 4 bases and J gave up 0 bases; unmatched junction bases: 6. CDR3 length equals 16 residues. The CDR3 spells CASSQTTGNSNQPQHF. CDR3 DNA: TGTGCCAGCTCACAGACGACAGGGAATAGCAATCAGCCCCAGCATTTT. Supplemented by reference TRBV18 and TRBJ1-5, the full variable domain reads NAGVMQNPRHLVRRRGQEARLRCSPMKGHSHVYWYRQLPEEGLKFMVYLQKENIIDESGMPKERFSAEFPKEGPSILRIQQVVRGDSAAYFCASSQTTGNSNQPQHFGDGTRLSIL.

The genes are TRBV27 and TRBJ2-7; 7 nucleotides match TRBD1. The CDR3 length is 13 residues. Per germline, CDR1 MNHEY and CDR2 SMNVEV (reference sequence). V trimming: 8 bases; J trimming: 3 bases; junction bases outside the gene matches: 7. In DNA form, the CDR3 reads TGTGCCAGCGGACCGGGACAGAGCTACGAGCAGTACTTC. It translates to CASGPGQSYEQYF.

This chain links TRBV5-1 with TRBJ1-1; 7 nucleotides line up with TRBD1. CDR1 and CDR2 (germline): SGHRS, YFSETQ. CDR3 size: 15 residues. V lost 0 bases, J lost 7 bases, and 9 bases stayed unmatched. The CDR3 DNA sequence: TGCGCCAGCAGCTTGGAATCCGGGACAGCCCATGAAGCTTTCTTT. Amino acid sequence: CASSLESGTAHEAFF. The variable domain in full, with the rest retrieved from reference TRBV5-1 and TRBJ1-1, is KAGVTQTPRYLIKTRGQQVTLSCSPISGHRSVSWYQQTPGQGLQFLFEYFSETQRNKGNFPGRFSGRQFSNSRSEMNVSTLELGDSALYLCASSLESGTAHEAFFGQGTRLTVV.

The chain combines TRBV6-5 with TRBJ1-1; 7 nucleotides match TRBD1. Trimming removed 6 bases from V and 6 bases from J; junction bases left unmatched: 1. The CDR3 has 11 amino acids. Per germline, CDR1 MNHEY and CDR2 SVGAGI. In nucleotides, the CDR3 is TGTGCCAGCAGCCAGGGGGCTGAAGCTTTCTTT. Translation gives CASSQGAEAFF.

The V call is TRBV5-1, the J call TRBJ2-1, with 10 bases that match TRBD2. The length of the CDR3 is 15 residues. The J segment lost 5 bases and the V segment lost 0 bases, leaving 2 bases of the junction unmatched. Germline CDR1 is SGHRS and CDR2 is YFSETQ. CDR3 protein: CASSLVLAGNNEQFF. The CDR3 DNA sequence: TGCGCCAGCAGCTTGGTACTAGCGGGGAACAATGAGCAGTTCTTC.